The rows below give T cell receptor beta chains drawn from one sample of a study of identical twins. Via MiXCR, TCRdb re-called the 5' RACE reads, giving one row per CDR3 protein. The sample holds 570,000 or so distinct CDR3 sequences; 9.5% to 10% are singletons and the top ten take approximately 3%. The sample was also reused in another study, on yellow fever vaccine responses in identical twins.

Sequencing used PBMCs. The receptors were gathered from a woman aged 18-29 years in good health. The CDR3 runs from the conserved cysteine through the conserved F or W. Fields, in order: J gene, clone size, D gene, V gene, CDR3 DNA, CDR3 protein. The D gene is left open where the match is weak. For some rows the clone size is stated as once, few or many, or as a class when expanded; others skip it.

TRBJ1-4,few,-,TRBV21-1,TGTGCCAGCGGGGGTAATGAAAAACTGTTTTTT,CASGGNEKLFF
TRBJ1-1,many,-,TRBV7-3,TGTGCCAGCAGCCGAACCGGGCAGCCTGAAGCTTTCTTT,CASSRTGQPEAFF
TRBJ2-1,many,-,TRBV7-9,TGTGCCAGCAGCTTAGATGTTCGACCAACTCACAATGAGCAGTTCTTC,CASSLDVRPTHNEQFF
TRBJ2-5,-,TRBD2,TRBV20-1,TGCAGTGCTACTGATTTGGCGGGGGGGAAAGAGACCCAGTACTTC,CSATDLAGGKETQYF
TRBJ1-2,-,-,TRBV6-1,TGTGCCAGCAGTGAAAGAGGGCCCAACTATGGCTACACCTTC,CASSERGPNYGYTF
TRBJ2-5,few,-,TRBV7-2,TGTGCCAGCAGCTTTCCGATGGCGCGGTGGGAGACCCAGTACTTC,CASSFPMARWETQYF
TRBJ2-1,-,TRBD2,TRBV3-1,TGTGCCAGCAGCCAAGACAAGACGCGGGGGGGCGCGAATGAGCAGTTCTTC,CASSQDKTRGGANEQFF
TRBJ2-1,-,-,TRBV4-1,TGCGCCAGCAGCCAAGTTGGAGGGGAATACAATGAGCAGTTCTTC,CASSQVGGEYNEQFF
TRBJ2-7,many,TRBD2,TRBV3-1,TGTGCCAGCAGCCCCGGGACTAGAATCGACGAGCAGTACTTC,CASSPGTRIDEQYF
TRBJ2-1,few,TRBD2,TRBV9,TGTGCCAGCAGCGTGGCTAGCGGGGAGTTCGAGCAGTTCTTC,CASSVASGEFEQFF
TRBJ2-1,-,-,TRBV15,TGTGCCTCCGGCCGGGGGGCCTCGGATGAGCAGTTCTTC,CASGRGASDEQFF
TRBJ2-3,many,TRBD2,TRBV7-2,TGTGCCAGCAGCTTAGCGGAAGCGGGACTAGCCCTCCCAGATACGCAGTATTTT,CASSLAEAGLALPDTQYF
TRBJ2-7,-,TRBD2,TRBV20-1,TGCAGTGCTAGTAGCGGGGGGGCCCACGAGCAGTACTTC,CSASSGGAHEQYF
TRBJ1-5,few,-,TRBV7-2,TGTGCCAGCAGCATTACAGGGAATCAGCCCCAGCATTTT,CASSITGNQPQHF
TRBJ2-1,many,-,TRBV12-3/TRBV12-4,TGTGCCAGCAGTTTATGGGGAGAGGTACGCAATGAGCAGTTCTTC,CASSLWGEVRNEQFF
TRBJ2-3,once,-,TRBV19,TGTGCCAGTAGGGACCCGGGACGGGTGGTAGATACGCAGTATTTT,CASRDPGRVVDTQYF
TRBJ1-1,few,-,TRBV21-1,TGTGCCAGCAGCACAATGACTACAGGGTCTGAAGCTTTCTTT,CASSTMTTGSEAFF
TRBJ2-7,few,-,TRBV20-1,TGCAGTGCTCTCCAAGCCTCCGGGACGCCCTACGAGCAGTACTTC,CSALQASGTPYEQYF
TRBJ2-5,many,-,TRBV5-1,TGCGCCAGCAGCCGAAACCGGGGCGGACAAGAGACCCAGTACTTC,CASSRNRGGQETQYF
TRBJ2-1,few,TRBD2,TRBV4-2,TGTGCCAGCAGCCCGGGGGCTAGCGGGAGTAGTTATGAGCAGTTCTTC,CASSPGASGSSYEQFF
TRBJ2-5,many,TRBD1,TRBV20-1,TGCAGTGCTAGAGATATGGACAGGGGAAGAGAGACCCAGTACTTC,CSARDMDRGRETQYF
TRBJ2-1,few,TRBD2,TRBV12-3/TRBV12-4,TGTGCCAGCAGTCCCCGTTACCCAGGACTAGCATCCTACAATGAGCAGTTCTTC,CASSPRYPGLASYNEQFF
TRBJ2-5,few,-,TRBV5-1,TGCGCCAGCAGCTTGGCGGGACTCGAACAAGAGACCCAGTACTTC,CASSLAGLEQETQYF
TRBJ2-1,many,-,TRBV5-1,TGCGCCAGCAGCCCATTACCGACTAGTTGGAAGAATGAGCAGTTCTTC,CASSPLPTSWKNEQFF
TRBJ1-6,few,-,TRBV9,TGTGCCAGCAGCGTCGGGCTATATGGTTCACCCCTCCACTTT,CASSVGLYGSPLHF
TRBJ2-4,many,-,TRBV7-6,TGTGCCAGCAGCCCCATTCCCGCGGCACTTCTAGCCAAAAACATTCAGTACTTC,CASSPIPAALLAKNIQYF
TRBJ2-7,-,TRBD2,TRBV10-3,TGTGCCATCAGTGATCTGAGCGGGGGTAGCTCCTACGAGCAGTACTTC,CAISDLSGGSSYEQYF
TRBJ2-1,few,TRBD2,TRBV15,TGTGCCACCAGCAGAGTGCTAGCGGGAGTTAAAGACAATGAGCAGTTCTTC,CATSRVLAGVKDNEQFF
TRBJ2-7,-,TRBD1,TRBV6-1,TGTGCCAGCAGTCAGCCGGGACAGGGGCGGTGGGAGCAGTACTTC,CASSQPGQGRWEQYF
TRBJ2-1,few,TRBD2,TRBV28,TGTGCCAGCAGTTCCCTAGCGGGGGGCTTAAATGAGCAGTTCTTC,CASSSLAGGLNEQFF
TRBJ2-4,many,-,TRBV29-1,TGCAGCGTTGAATTGGGAGGACTAGCCAAAAACATTCAGTACTTC,CSVELGGLAKNIQYF
TRBJ1-3,-,-,TRBV6-1,TGTGCCAGCAGCGCGTCGGGAGCTGGAAACACCATATATTTT,CASSASGAGNTIYF
TRBJ2-5,once,TRBD2,TRBV12-3/TRBV12-4,TGTGCCAGCAGTTTTGGCGGGGGGGTTCAAGAGACCCAGTACTTC,CASSFGGGVQETQYF
TRBJ1-5,few,TRBD1,TRBV4-3,TGCGCCAGCAGCCAAGATCTAACAGGGGGCAATCAGCCCCAGCATTTT,CASSQDLTGGNQPQHF
TRBJ1-5,many,-,TRBV9,TGTGCCAGCAGCCCTACTGGGAGTAGCAATCAGCCCCAGCATTTT,CASSPTGSSNQPQHF
TRBJ2-4,-,-,TRBV21-1,TGTGCCAGCAAGCAACGGGTAGAGCGCAAAAACATTCAGTACTTC,CASKQRVERKNIQYF
TRBJ2-7,few,TRBD1,TRBV15,TGTGCCACCAGCGCTACAGGGGGGACCTCCTACGAGCAGTACTTC,CATSATGGTSYEQYF
TRBJ2-1,-,TRBD2,TRBV20-1,TGCAGTGCTAGAGACGTAGCGGGAGGCAATGAGCAGTTCTTC,CSARDVAGGNEQFF
TRBJ2-7,many,TRBD1,TRBV14,TGTGCCAGCAGCAAGAATCGACAGGGTCCCTACGAGCAGTACTTC,CASSKNRQGPYEQYF
TRBJ2-3,many,TRBD2,TRBV11-2,TGTGCCAGCAGCTTAGACTCGGGGGGGCCGGTGGATACGCAGTATTTT,CASSLDSGGPVDTQYF